These T cell receptor beta chains were read from a single sample in a study of blood T cell repertoires in COVID-19. Sequencing was performed with immunoSEQ multiplex PCR; in TCRdb, only in-frame clones are kept and a portion is missing. The table shows approximately 180,000 clones, with 75% to 95% occurring only once. Specimen: peripheral blood. The receptors were gathered from a man in his fifties or sixties with acute or convalescent COVID-19. CDR3s include the opening cysteine and the closing phenylalanine or tryptophan. A D gene is named only where the DNA matches it firmly. The size entry is marked missing in some rows and otherwise reads once, few, many or a size class.

few,.,TRBV12-3/TRBV12-4,TRBJ2-3,TGTGCCAGCAGTTTCGGTATCACAGATACGCAGTATTTT,CASSFGITDTQYF
.,TRBD1,TRBV18,TRBJ1-2,TGTGCCAGCTCACCACCCGGGACAGGGCCCTATGGCTACACCTTC,CASSPPGTGPYGYTF
.,.,TRBV7-2,TRBJ1-1,TGTGCCAGCAGCCCCTACCCGGGGGGCGCCATGAACACTGAAGCTTTCTTT,CASSPYPGGAMNTEAFF
.,TRBD1,TRBV4-2,TRBJ1-6,TGTGCCAGCAGCCAAGCGGGACAGGGGGATTCACCCCTCCACTTT,CASSQAGQGDSPLHF
.,.,TRBV4-1,TRBJ1-4,TGCGCCAGCAGCCAAGGGGAGGACGGGAACGAAAAACTGTTTTTT,CASSQGEDGNEKLFF
.,.,TRBV7-2,TRBJ2-2,TGTGCCAGCAGCTTAGACGCAGGCCGCGCCGGGGAGCTGTTTTTT,CASSLDAGRAGELFF
.,TRBD1,TRBV7-2,TRBJ1-1,TGTGCCAGCAGCTTACCCGGTGACAGGGACGAAGCTTTCTTT,CASSLPGDRDEAFF
once,TRBD1,TRBV28,TRBJ1-2,TGTGCCAGCAGTTCCCGGGACAGGAACTATGGCTACACCTTC,CASSSRDRNYGYTF
.,TRBD2,TRBV6-6,TRBJ2-2,TGTGCCAGCAGCATGACTAGCGGGGGGGCCGGGGAGCTGTTTTTT,CASSMTSGGAGELFF
once,.,TRBV5-1,TRBJ1-2,TGCGCCAGCAGCTTGGATTCATCTAGGTATGGCTACACCTTC,CASSLDSSRYGYTF
.,TRBD2,TRBV11-2,TRBJ2-2,TGTGCCAGCAGCGGAGCCGGGGGGGCGAACACCGGGGAGCTGTTTTTT,CASSGAGGANTGELFF
.,.,TRBV7-8,TRBJ2-2,TGTGCCAGCAGCTTAACCCGGGGTCAGGGGTTGGGCACCGGGGAGCTGTTTTTT,CASSLTRGQGLGTGELFF
.,TRBD2,TRBV5-8,TRBJ2-3,TGTGCCAGCAGCTTGGGGTCTCGCAGCGGGGGTGCAGATACGCAGTATTTT,CASSLGSRSGGADTQYF
.,TRBD1,TRBV11-2,TRBJ2-7,TGTGCCAGCAGCTTAGCCGGGACAGGGGCCTACGAGCAGTACTTC,CASSLAGTGAYEQYF
.,.,TRBV27,TRBJ2-1,TGTGCCAGCAGCCCCCGGGTCGGAGGCAATGAGCAGTTCTTC,CASSPRVGGNEQFF
.,.,TRBV5-1,TRBJ1-2,TGCGCCAGCAGCTTGGACAGACCAACCAACTATGGCTACACCTTC,CASSLDRPTNYGYTF
.,.,TRBV5-1,TRBJ2-7,TGCGCCAGCAGCGGGACTGCGAGCTCCTACGAGCAGTACTTC,CASSGTASSYEQYF
.,.,TRBV28,TRBJ1-2,TGTGCCAGCGCTCCGGGGGACTATGGCTACACCTTC,CASAPGDYGYTF
few,.,TRBV28,TRBJ1-3,TGTGCCAGCAGTTCGAGTTCGCAGGGCCTCTACTCTGGAAACACCATATATTTT,CASSSSSQGLYSGNTIYF
.,.,TRBV21-1,TRBJ1-3,TGTGCCAGCAGCAAATCGGGGGGGACAGGGGAATTTTACTCTGGAAACACCATATATTTT,CASSKSGGTGEFYSGNTIYF
.,TRBD2,TRBV24-1,TRBJ2-2,TGTGCCACCAGTGATTTTGGGACTAAGGCCGGGGAGCTGTTTTTT,CATSDFGTKAGELFF
.,TRBD1,TRBV10-3,TRBJ1-4,TGTGCCATCAGTGAGGGGACAGGGCCTGAAAAACTGTTTTTT,CAISEGTGPEKLFF
.,TRBD1,TRBV6-4,TRBJ1-2,TGTGCCAGCAGTCCCGGGACAGCGAACTATGGCTACACCTTC,CASSPGTANYGYTF
.,.,TRBV7-9,TRBJ1-3,TGTGCCAGCAGCTCTCAGGGTCTCTCTGGAAACACCATATATTTT,CASSSQGLSGNTIYF
.,.,TRBV24-1,TRBJ1-1,TGTGCCACCAGTGATTCCGTAAACACTGAAGCTTTCTTT,CATSDSVNTEAFF
.,.,TRBV3-1/TRBV3-2,TRBJ1-4,TGTGCCAGCAGCCAGGTCCCAACTGTTGCAACTAATGAAAAACTGTTTTTT,CASSQVPTVATNEKLFF
.,.,TRBV29-1,TRBJ2-7,TGCAGCGTTCGGACAGCCAATTCTTCCGAGCAGTACTTC,CSVRTANSSEQYF
.,TRBD1,TRBV15,TRBJ2-3,TGTGCCACCAGCAGGGACAGGGCTGATACGCAGTATTTT,CATSRDRADTQYF
.,.,TRBV21-1,TRBJ1-3,TGTGCCAGCAGCAAAACCCTAACAGGGAGCTCTGGAAACACCATATATTTT,CASSKTLTGSSGNTIYF
few,TRBD1,TRBV6-2/TRBV6-3,TRBJ1-5,TGTGCCAGCAGTCAGGGGGTCGAACAGCCCCAGCATTTT,CASSQGVEQPQHF
.,.,TRBV5-3,TRBJ2-3,TGTGCCAGAAGCTTGGCACGGACTAACCTACGGGATACGCAGTATTTT,CARSLARTNLRDTQYF
.,.,TRBV30,TRBJ2-3,TGTGCCTGGAGTGTAGGCAGGGAACTGTATTTT,CAWSVGRELYF
.,TRBD1,TRBV2,TRBJ1-4,TGTGCCAGCAGTGAGCTTACCGGGACAGGGGTTCATTTT,CASSELTGTGVHF
.,TRBD1,TRBV7-2,TRBJ1-1,TGTGCCAGCAGCTTTGTGACAGGGGTGGGCACTGAAGCTTTCTTT,CASSFVTGVGTEAFF
.,TRBD1,TRBV6-6,TRBJ1-2,TGTGCCAGCAGTGCGGGACAGGGATATGGCTACACCTTC,CASSAGQGYGYTF
.,.,TRBV9,TRBJ1-2,TGTGCCAGCAGCGCAAATACAGGGAACTATGGCTACACCTTC,CASSANTGNYGYTF
.,.,TRBV15,TRBJ2-5,TGTGCCACCCGAAGCGGGGAGACCCAGTACTTC,CATRSGETQYF
.,.,TRBV2,TRBJ2-7,TGTGCCAGCAGTGACTGGGAAAGGGGCTACGAGCAGTACTTC,CASSDWERGYEQYF
.,.,TRBV9,TRBJ1-2,TGTGCCAGCAGCGTAGATCAGGGGAGCTATGGCTACACCTTC,CASSVDQGSYGYTF
.,TRBD2,TRBV9,TRBJ2-1,TGTGCCAGCAGCGTAGGAGCGGGGGGGTTCTACAATGAGCAGTTCTTC,CASSVGAGGFYNEQFF
.,TRBD2,TRBV29-1,TRBJ2-5,TGCAGCGTTAATGGGAGGGCGCACAGCGGAGACTTCCAAGAGACCCAGTACTTC,CSVNGRAHSGDFQETQYF
.,.,TRBV19,TRBJ2-7,TGTGCCAGTCACGGACCTAGGGGATACGAGCAGTACTTC,CASHGPRGYEQYF
.,.,TRBV7-2,TRBJ1-6,TGTGCCAGCAGCTTAGCTGTCGTACAGGCTAATTCACCCCTCCACTTT,CASSLAVVQANSPLHF
.,TRBD1,TRBV5-6,TRBJ1-2,TGTGCCAGCAGACCTCCGGGACAGGGGGTACACTATGGCTACACCTTC,CASRPPGQGVHYGYTF
.,.,TRBV18,TRBJ1-3,TGTGCCAGCTCTTCTTCAGGGAACTCTGGAAACACCATATATTTT,CASSSSGNSGNTIYF
.,TRBD1,TRBV7-9,TRBJ2-3,TGTGCCAGCAGCCTCAGGGGGCGGGATACGCAGTATTTT,CASSLRGRDTQYF
.,TRBD2,TRBV3-1/TRBV3-2,TRBJ2-4,TGTGCCAGCAGCCAATTTAGCGGGAGTTTGGCCAAAAACATTCAGTACTTC,CASSQFSGSLAKNIQYF
once,TRBD2,TRBV4-1,TRBJ2-2,TGCGCCAGCAGCCAAGGAAGCGCGGGACTAGGGCTCGGGGAGCTGTTTTTT,CASSQGSAGLGLGELFF
.,.,TRBV27,TRBJ2-5,TGTGCCAGCAGTTTAACCCCGGGACCCAGGGGTGGGCCAGAGACCCAGTACTTC,CASSLTPGPRGGPETQYF
once,.,TRBV5-1,TRBJ2-1,TGCGCCAGCAGAGGTAGCCTGATCATTGAGCAGTTCTTC,CASRGSLIIEQFF
.,TRBD2,TRBV5-5,TRBJ2-3,TGTGCCAGCAGCTTGGAGGGACTAGCGGGGACCACAGATACGCAGTATTTT,CASSLEGLAGTTDTQYF
.,TRBD2,TRBV10-3,TRBJ2-3,TGTGCCATCAGTGAGGGACTAGCGGGAGTTACAGATACGCAGTATTTT,CAISEGLAGVTDTQYF
.,.,TRBV20-1,TRBJ1-5,TGCAGTGCTAGGTCACAGAGAATAGAGCATTTT,CSARSQRIEHF
.,TRBD1,TRBV5-1,TRBJ2-7,TGCGCCAGCAGCGGGGGACAGGGGATGTTCTACGAGCAGTACTTC,CASSGGQGMFYEQYF
.,TRBD1,TRBV28,TRBJ2-3,TGTGCCAGCAGGGGACAGGGTTTTACGCAGTATTTT,CASRGQGFTQYF
.,.,TRBV30,TRBJ2-5,TGTGCCTGGAATAGGGGAAGGGGACAAGAGACCCAGTACTTC,CAWNRGRGQETQYF
.,TRBD2,TRBV7-9,TRBJ2-1,TGTGCCAGCAGCCCTAGCGGGTCCTACAATGAGCAGTTCTTC,CASSPSGSYNEQFF
.,TRBD1,TRBV4-2,TRBJ1-4,TGTGCCAGCAGCCAAGTGGGATTGGGACAGGGGGATGTTTTTGAAAAACTGTTTTTT,CASSQVGLGQGDVFEKLFF
.,TRBD2,TRBV5-5,TRBJ2-2,TGTGCCAGCAGCCTGGGACTAGCTGCCGGGGAGCTGTTTTTT,CASSLGLAAGELFF
.,.,TRBV14,TRBJ1-1,TGTGCCAGCAGCCAAGACATCGGCGGAACTGAAGCTTTCTTT,CASSQDIGGTEAFF